This TCR beta chain derives from a study of shared clonotypes between healthy human individuals. Samples underwent the assay at deep level. Profiled with immunoSEQ multiplex PCR; TCRdb holds only in-frame clones, not every one. Of around 2.3 million clones listed, almost 96% were seen once; the top ten hold 0.1% to 0.15%. Germline V gene sequence: CDR1 SGHDN, CDR2 FVKESK. The CDR3 covers 14 residues. Trimming stripped 1 base from V and 5 bases from J, with 11 bases between. In regard to this clone: This sample includes further DNA sequences coding for the same CDR3.

V and J are TRBV14 and TRBJ1-1, with D possibly matching TRBD1 (5 bases). This clonotype was obtained from a man aged 18 to 30 in good health. The sequencing sample was made of naive CD4+ T cells sorted from blood. Subset noted: CD45RA+ positively selected. The CDR3 DNA is TGTGCCAGCAGCCAAGTTGGGGGGAGGACTGAAGCTTTCTTT. As protein: CASSQVGGRTEAFF. Together with reference TRBV14 and TRBJ1-1, the CDR3 gives the full variable domain: EAGVTQFPSHSVIEKGQTVTLRCDPISGHDNLYWYRRVMGKEIKFLLHFVKESKQDESGMPNNRFLAERTGGTYSTLKVQPAELEDSGVYFCASSQVGGRTEAFFGQGTRLTVV.